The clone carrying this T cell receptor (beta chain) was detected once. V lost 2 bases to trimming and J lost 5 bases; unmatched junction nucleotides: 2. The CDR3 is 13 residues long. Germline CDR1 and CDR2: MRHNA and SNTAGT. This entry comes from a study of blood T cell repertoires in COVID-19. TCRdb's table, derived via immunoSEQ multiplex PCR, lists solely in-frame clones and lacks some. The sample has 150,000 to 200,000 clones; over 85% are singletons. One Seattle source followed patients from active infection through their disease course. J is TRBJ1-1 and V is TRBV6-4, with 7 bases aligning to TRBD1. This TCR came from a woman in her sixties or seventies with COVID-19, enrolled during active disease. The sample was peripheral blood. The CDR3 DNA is TGTGCCAGCAGTGACCAGGGGGGTACTGAAGCTTTCTTT. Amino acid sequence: CASSDQGGTEAFF.